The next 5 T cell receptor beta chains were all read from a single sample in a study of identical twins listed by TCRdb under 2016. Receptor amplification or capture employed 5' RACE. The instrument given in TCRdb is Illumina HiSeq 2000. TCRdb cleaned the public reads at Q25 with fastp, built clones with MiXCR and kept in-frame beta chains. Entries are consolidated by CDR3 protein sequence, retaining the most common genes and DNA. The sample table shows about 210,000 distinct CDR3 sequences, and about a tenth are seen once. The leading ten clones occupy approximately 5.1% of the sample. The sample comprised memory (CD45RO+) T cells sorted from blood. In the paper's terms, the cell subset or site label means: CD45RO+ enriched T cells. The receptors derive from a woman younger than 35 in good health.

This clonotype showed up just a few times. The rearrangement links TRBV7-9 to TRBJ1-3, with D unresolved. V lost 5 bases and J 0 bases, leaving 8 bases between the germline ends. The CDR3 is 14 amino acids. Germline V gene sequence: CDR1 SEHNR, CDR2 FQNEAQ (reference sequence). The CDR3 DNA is TGTGCCAGCAGCAAAACCTCCTCTGGAAACACCATATATTTT. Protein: CASSKTSSGNTIYF.

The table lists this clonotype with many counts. In nucleotides, the CDR3 is TGTGCCAGCAGGCTCCGGGACAGACAGGATGAGCAGTTCTTC. Its protein product is CASRLRDRQDEQFF. The chain is built from TRBV3-1 and TRBJ2-1; 7 bases align to TRBD1. This CDR3 region has 14 residues. Germline assignment: CDR1 LGHDT and CDR2 YNNKEL (reference sequence). V shed 6 bases, J shed 8 bases, and the junction held 10 bases outside the gene matches.

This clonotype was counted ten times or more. CDR3 region: CSASGGTGSTDTQYF. CDR3 in DNA: TGCAGTGCTTCCGGGGGGACAGGGAGCACAGATACGCAGTATTTT. The V and J genes are TRBV20-1 and TRBJ2-3; 9 bases align to TRBD1. The germline CDR1 and CDR2 sequences are DFQATT and SNEGSKA (reference sequence). This CDR3 has 15 amino acids. The V and J ends lost 5 bases and 0 bases, in that order; junction bases with no gene match: 6.

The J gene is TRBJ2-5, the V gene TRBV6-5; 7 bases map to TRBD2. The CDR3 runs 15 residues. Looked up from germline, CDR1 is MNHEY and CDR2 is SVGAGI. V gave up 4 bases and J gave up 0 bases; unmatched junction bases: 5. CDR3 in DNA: TGTGCCAGCAGTTTCGGGGGAGGGTACCAAGAGACCCAGTACTTC. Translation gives CASSFGGGYQETQYF.

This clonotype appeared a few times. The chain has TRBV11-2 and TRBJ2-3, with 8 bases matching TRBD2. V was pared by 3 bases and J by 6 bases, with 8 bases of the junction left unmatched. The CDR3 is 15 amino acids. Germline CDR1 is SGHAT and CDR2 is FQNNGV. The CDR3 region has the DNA TGTGCCAGCAGCTTGAGCGGGGGAAGCTCGGATACGCAGTATTTT. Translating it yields CASSLSGGSSDTQYF.